This TCR beta chain was found in a study of PD-L1 blockade in urothelial cancer. Looking at the study overall: Analysis of blood occurred 3 weeks (second dose) and 6 weeks after treatment start. The study's findings and limits: At the 3-week point, tumor-associated blood clones expanded more in durable-benefit patients.

To note about this clone: Its antigen remains unknown.

Time point meaning: pretreatment peripheral blood. The repertoire was sequenced with immunoSEQ multiplex PCR; TCRdb's copy has only in-frame clones and lacks some. The sample records about 81,000 clones, around 90% being singletons. The V gene lost 0 bases and the J gene lost 0 bases, with 8 bases spanning the gap. The germline V gene encodes CDR1 LGHNA and CDR2 YNFKEQ. The CDR3 runs to 15 residues. The starting material was PBMCs, obtained around atezolizumab (anti-PD-L1) treatment. The receptor was derived from an elderly woman with urothelial cancer. The chain employs TRBV4-2 and TRBJ1-1; TRBD1 might be the D (6 bases). The CDR3 coding sequence is TGTGCCAGCAGCCAAGACGGGACACTGAACACTGAAGCTTTCTTT. Translating gives CASSQDGTLNTEAFF.